Sequencing of this TCR beta chain was carried out in a study of cytomegalovirus exposure and HLA in healthy donors. General study points: Clusters of TCRs from the first cohort tended to co-occur in the 110 or so validation repertoires (as a later analysis found). Overall, about 160 TCR beta chains were annotated as cytomegalovirus-associated. Rarity marked most TCR sequences, yet some public TCRs occurred in many donors.

Note on this clone: Antigen specificity is unknown.

The donors were part of the roughly 120-subject validation cohort, which stood apart from the 666-subject first cohort. Data came from immunoSEQ multiplex PCR; TCRdb stores just in-frame clones and leaves some out. Of 71,000 or so clones in the sample, 94% are singletons; the top ten hold more than 0.8%. V lost 0 bases to trimming and J lost 5 bases; unmatched junction nucleotides: 5. This CDR3 contains 15 residues. The germline gives CDR1 MGHRA, CDR2 YSYEKL. The specimen was PBMCs. The rearrangement joins TRBV4-1 to TRBJ2-7; 9 bases match TRBD1. The clonotype originates from a young woman in good health and CMV-seronegative. This CDR3 is CASSQERRQGDEQYF. The CDR3, as DNA: TGCGCCAGCAGCCAAGAAAGGAGACAGGGGGACGAGCAGTACTTC.